The T cell receptor (beta chain) under discussion was sequenced for a study of T cells in Graves' hyperthyroidism and ophthalmopathy. Study-level findings and limits: Most thyroid clonotypes expanded above 0.001 were also detected in blood.

There are many counts of this clonotype. The antigen remains undetermined. The CDR3 covers 14 residues. Deletions cut 4 bases from V and 2 bases from J, with 10 bases between. Researchers amplified the TCR beta CDR3 regions from RNA transcripts. The study used the HTBI primer set for a first-round RT-PCR of the TCR CDR3. TCRdb reanalysed the multiplex PCR reads using MiXCR and keeps one entry per CDR3 protein. The sample comprises 200,000 to 250,000 distinct CDR3 sequences, about 15% of which are singletons, and 25% to 30% rests with the top ten. J is TRBJ2-3 and V is TRBV12-3 or TRBV12-4; D is perhaps TRBD2 (6 bases). The material sequenced was blood. The clonotype originates from a woman aged 18 to 35 with Graves' ophthalmopathy. CDR3: CASSYGGDTDTQYF. CDR3 DNA: TGTGCCAGCAGTTATGGAGGGGACACAGATACGCAGTATTTT.